This TCR beta chain stems from a study of identical twins. General study findings and limits: Among beta out-of-frame sequences, excess sharing between twins appeared weaker.

As to this clonotype: Its antigen remains unidentified.

Template switching, a step in the protocol, added a universal primer site, and cDNA carried unique molecular identifiers. TCRdb analysed the 5' RACE reads with MiXCR anew, one entry per CDR3 protein. In the table there are 600,000 to 700,000 distinct CDR3 sequences, about 20% of which are singletons. The CDR3 contains 15 residues. V was clipped by 5 bases and J by 0 bases, with 15 bases between them. Germline CDR1 reads SGHKS; CDR2 reads YYEKEE (reference sequence). This sample also belongs to another study, concerning T cells expressing NK-cell markers.

Material for sequencing was PBMCs. V gene TRBV5-5 combines with J gene TRBJ2-7; D may be TRBD2 (6 bases). The sequence came from a woman aged 18-29 years in good health. This CDR3 is CASSISGELSYEQYF. CDR3 in DNA: TGTGCCAGCAGTATTAGCGGAGAGCTCTCCTACGAGCAGTACTTC.